This T cell receptor (beta chain) came from a study of blood T cell repertoires in COVID-19. Study summary: Whether acute or convalescent, the COVID-19 samples came from the United States, Italy and Spain. T cells, B-cell-depleted T cells, or PBMCs supplied cDNA or gDNA.

This clone has only one observation. Clinical history reported by participants formed the basis on which cohorts were assigned. J was trimmed by 4 bases and V by 5 bases; bases with no gene match: 5. This CDR3 has 14 residues. CDR1 and CDR2 from the germline V gene are GTSNPN and SVGIG (reference sequence). Authors' analysis steps: Cell counts per sample came from amplifying reference gene primers. Data came from immunoSEQ multiplex PCR; TCRdb stores just in-frame clones and leaves some out. For V, J and clone size, that table is used; D and trimming come from the DNA. The table has roughly 220,000 clones, around 80% seen once.

Sequenced sample: PBMCs or T cells enriched from blood (not recorded which). The chain couples TRBV30 to TRBJ2-6, with 7 bases aligning to TRBD1. This clonotype was sampled from a man aged 25 to 45 with acute COVID-19. The CDR3: CAWGDRVGANVLTF. The CDR3 DNA reads as TGTGCCTGGGGTGACAGGGTCGGGGCCAACGTCCTGACTTTC.